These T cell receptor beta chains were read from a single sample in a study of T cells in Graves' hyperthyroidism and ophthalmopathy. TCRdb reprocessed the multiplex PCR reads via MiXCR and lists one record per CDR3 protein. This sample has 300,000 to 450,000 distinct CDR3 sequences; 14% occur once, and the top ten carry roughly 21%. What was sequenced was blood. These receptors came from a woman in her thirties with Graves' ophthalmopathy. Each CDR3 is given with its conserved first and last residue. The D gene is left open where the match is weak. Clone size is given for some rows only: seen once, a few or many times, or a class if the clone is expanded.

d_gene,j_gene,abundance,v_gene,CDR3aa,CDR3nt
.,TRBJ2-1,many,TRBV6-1,CASSHLRDSVNEQFF,TGTGCCAGCAGCCACCTACGGGACTCGGTCAATGAGCAGTTCTTC
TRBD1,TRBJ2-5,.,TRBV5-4,CASSPSPRQGALETQYF,TGTGCCAGCAGCCCCAGCCCTCGACAGGGGGCGTTGGAGACCCAGTACTTC
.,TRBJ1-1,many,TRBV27,CASSLSPGRNTEAFF,TGTGCCAGCAGTTTATCGCCAGGGCGGAACACTGAAGCTTTCTTT
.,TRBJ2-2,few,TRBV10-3,CAISESYLGELFF,TGTGCCATCAGTGAGTCATATTTGGGGGAGCTGTTTTTT
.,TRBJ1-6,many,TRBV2,CASMVRNNSPLHF,TGTGCCAGCATGGTCAGAAATAATTCACCCCTCCACTTT
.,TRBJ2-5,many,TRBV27,CASSFWGRTSETQYF,TGTGCCAGCAGTTTTTGGGGCAGGACATCGGAGACCCAGTACTTC
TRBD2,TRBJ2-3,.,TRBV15,CATSRGLAGGPIDTQYF,TGTGCCACCAGCAGAGGGCTAGCGGGGGGGCCAATAGATACGCAGTATTTT
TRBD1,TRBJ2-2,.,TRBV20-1,CSASLTGTGELFF,TGCAGTGCTAGCCTGACAGGGACCGGGGAGCTGTTTTTT
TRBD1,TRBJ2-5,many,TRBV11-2,CASRGTAQETQYF,TGTGCCAGCAGGGGGACAGCCCAAGAGACCCAGTACTTC
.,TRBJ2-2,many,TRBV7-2,CASSLEGLANTGELFF,TGTGCCAGCAGCTTAGAAGGCCTAGCGAACACCGGGGAGCTGTTTTTT
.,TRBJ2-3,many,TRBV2,CASDLGTDTQYF,TGTGCCAGTGATCTTGGGACAGATACGCAGTATTTT
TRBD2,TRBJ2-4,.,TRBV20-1,CSARASGGGPAKNIQYF,TGCAGTGCTAGAGCTAGCGGGGGGGGACCCGCCAAAAACATTCAGTACTTC
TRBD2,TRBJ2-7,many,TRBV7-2,CASSSTSGGQYEQYF,TGTGCCAGCAGCTCGACTAGCGGGGGGCAGTACGAGCAGTACTTC
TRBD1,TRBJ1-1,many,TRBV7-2,CASRAGTDRNTEAFF,TGTGCCAGCAGAGCAGGGACAGACCGCAACACTGAAGCTTTCTTT
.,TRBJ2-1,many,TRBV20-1,CSARERGGNNEQFF,TGCAGTGCTAGAGAGCGTGGGGGTAACAATGAGCAGTTCTTC
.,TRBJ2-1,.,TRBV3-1,CASSQEGFSVNEQFF,TGTGCCAGCAGCCAAGAGGGGTTTTCGGTCAATGAGCAGTTCTTC
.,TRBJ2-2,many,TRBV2,CASRLRQVDTGELFF,TGTGCCAGCAGATTACGACAGGTGGACACCGGGGAGCTGTTTTTT
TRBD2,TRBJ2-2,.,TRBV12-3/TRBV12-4,CASSSKTSGGPNTGELFF,TGTGCCAGCAGTTCTAAGACTAGCGGGGGACCCAACACCGGGGAGCTGTTTTTT
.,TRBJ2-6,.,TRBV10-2,CASSELTSQGAFSGANVLTF,TGCGCCAGCAGTGAGTTGACCTCCCAGGGTGCATTTTCTGGGGCCAACGTCCTGACTTTC
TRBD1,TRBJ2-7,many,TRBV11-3,CASSWGQVAYEQYF,TGTGCCAGCAGCTGGGGACAGGTAGCCTACGAGCAGTACTTC
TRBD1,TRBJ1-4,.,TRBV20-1,CSARTGANEKLFF,TGCAGCGCCAGGACAGGGGCTAATGAAAAACTGTTTTTT
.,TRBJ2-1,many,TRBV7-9,CASSPPSKPTYNEQFF,TGTGCCAGCAGCCCCCCTTCGAAGCCAACCTACAATGAGCAGTTCTTC
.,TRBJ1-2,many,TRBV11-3,CASSSRGADIYGYTF,TGTGCCAGCAGCTCCCGGGGGGCAGACATCTATGGCTACACCTTC
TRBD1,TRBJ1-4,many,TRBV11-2,CASSPGQGLNEKLFF,TGTGCCAGCAGCCCTGGACAGGGGCTAAATGAAAAACTGTTTTTT
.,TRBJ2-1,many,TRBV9,CASSVGGAGEQFF,TGTGCCAGCAGCGTAGGAGGGGCGGGTGAGCAGTTCTTC
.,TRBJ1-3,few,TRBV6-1,CASLRGSGNTIYF,TGTGCCAGTCTTCGGGGTTCTGGAAACACCATATATTTT
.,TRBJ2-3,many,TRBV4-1,CASRLGRGARSDTQYF,TGCGCCAGCAGACTTGGGCGGGGAGCACGTTCAGATACGCAGTATTTT
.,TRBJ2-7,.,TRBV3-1,CASSQEGGPPHEQYF,TGTGCCAGCAGCCAAGAGGGCGGTCCCCCCCACGAGCAGTACTTC
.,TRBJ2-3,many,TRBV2,CASSGGRVGFRTDTQYF,TGTGCCAGCAGTGGAGGCAGGGTTGGGTTTCGCACAGATACGCAGTATTTT